A single sample gave rise to the 25 T cell receptor beta chains below, sequenced in a study of blood T cell repertoires in COVID-19. TCRdb's copy holds only in-frame clones and misses some; the assay was immunoSEQ multiplex PCR. The sample holds about 270,000 clones, approximately 86% seen once. The sequenced material came from peripheral blood. The source is a man aged 35 to 55 with active or convalescent COVID-19.

The chain recombines TRBV10-3 with TRBJ2-1; 13 bases match TRBD2. Germline lookup yields CDR1 ENHRY and CDR2 SYGVKD. This CDR3 contains 17 residues. Trimming cost V 5 bases and J 8 bases; bases outside gene matches: 12. The CDR3 is CAISKDRTSGSRDEQFF. In DNA form, the CDR3 reads TGTGCCATCAGTAAAGATAGGACTAGCGGGAGTAGGGATGAGCAGTTCTTC.

The V gene is TRBV20-1, the J gene TRBJ2-7, with 8 bases matching TRBD2. CDR1 is DFQATT, CDR2 SNEGSKA, per germline (reference sequence). V trimming: 3 bases; J trimming: 8 bases; junction bases outside the gene matches: 9. The CDR3 has 13 residues. DNA of the CDR3: TGCAGTGCTAGTCCGGCGGGGGGCTTAAAGCAGTACTTC. This gives the protein CSASPAGGLKQYF.

The chain uses TRBV11-2 and TRBJ1-1; D gene uncertain. The CDR3 sequence is 14 residues long. V was cut by 5 bases and J by 1 base, with 11 bases left in between. CDR1 SGHAT and CDR2 FQNNGV come from the germline V gene. The CDR3 DNA reads as TGTGCCAGCAGCCTCGGGGTGGCGAACACTGAAGCTTTCTTT. Residues: CASSLGVANTEAFF.

This sequence joins TRBV9 and TRBJ2-7, with TRBD2 as a possible D gene (6 bases). Trimming took off 4 bases at V and 6 bases at J, with 17 bases between the two ends. In germline, CDR1 is SGDLS, CDR2 YYNGEE. The length of the CDR3 is 14 residues. The chain's CDR3 is CASSPVSGVREQYF. The CDR3 coding sequence is TGTGCCAGCAGCCCTGTGTCGGGGGTACGCGAGCAGTACTTC.

V gene TRBV24-1 combines with J gene TRBJ2-3, with 9 positions matching TRBD2. CDR3 length: 17 residues. Germline CDR1 reads KGHDR; CDR2 reads SFDVKD. V gave up 6 bases and J gave up 3 bases; unmatched junction bases: 12. Written as DNA, the CDR3 is TGTGCCACCAGTCGGGTTGTGGCGGGAGGGTGGACAGATACGCAGTATTTT. This sequence encodes CATSRVVAGGWTDTQYF.

V is TRBV19 and J is TRBJ1-4, with 7 nucleotides matching TRBD1. Trimming at V came to 7 bases and at J to 7 bases, leaving 12 bases not matched to a gene. This CDR3 region has 15 residues. CDR1 is LNHDA and CDR2 is SQIVND in the germline V gene (reference sequence). The CDR3 sequence: CASTARQGILEKLFF. The DNA for the CDR3 is TGTGCCAGTACCGCTCGACAGGGTATTCTTGAAAAACTGTTTTTT. Full variable domain (missing parts from reference TRBV19 and TRBJ1-4): DGGITQSPKYLFRKEGQNVTLSCEQNLNHDAMYWYRQDPGQGLRLIYYSQIVNDFQKGDIAEGYSVSREKKESFPLTVTSAQKNPTAFYLCASTARQGILEKLFFGSGTQLSVL.

This chain connects TRBV13 to TRBJ2-7; D call uncertain. Germline CDR1 PRHDT, CDR2 FYEKMQ (reference sequence). Trimming removed 1 base at V and 3 bases at J, with 7 bases between. This CDR3 has 13 residues. CDR3 amino acids: CASSLVAGYEQYF. The CDR3 DNA reads as TGTGCCAGCAGCTTAGTGGCAGGCTACGAGCAGTACTTC.

The chain is built from TRBV19 and TRBJ1-3; a weak D match, TRBD1 (5 bases). CDR1 LNHDA and CDR2 SQIVND come from the germline V gene (reference sequence). The CDR3 has 14 residues. V was cut by 5 bases and J by 0 bases, with 8 bases left in between. CDR3 nucleotides: TGTGCCAGTAGTTCCAGGGACTCTGGAAACACCATATATTTT. Translated: CASSSRDSGNTIYF.

This clone has just one count. CDR3 nucleotides: TGTGCCAGCAGCTTAGGCACTGGGGGCGGTCAGCCCCAGCATTTT. Its protein product is CASSLGTGGGQPQHF. This chain uses TRBV7-2 with TRBJ1-5, with D possibly matching TRBD1 (6 bases). From germline, CDR1 is SGHTA and CDR2 FQGNSA. The length of the CDR3 is 15 residues. The ends were cut back, 1 base at V and 6 bases at J, with 13 bases in the middle.

V gene TRBV5-6 combines with J gene TRBJ2-1; TRBD2 matches 13 bases. The germline V gene has CDR1 SGHDT and CDR2 YYEEEE. This CDR3 comprises 16 residues. V lost 0 bases, J lost 10 bases, and 7 bases stayed unmatched. The CDR3: CASSLGSGLAGVEQFF. CDR3 nucleotide sequence: TGTGCCAGCAGCTTGGGGTCAGGACTAGCGGGAGTCGAGCAGTTCTTC.

The chain recombines TRBV25-1 with TRBJ1-6; no clear D. The V and J ends lost 6 bases and 7 bases respectively, with 10 bases between them. The length of the CDR3 is 13 residues. The germline CDR1 and CDR2 sequences are MGHDK and SYGVNS. The CDR3: CASSTSLNSPLHF. CDR3 sequence (DNA): TGTGCCAGCAGCACGAGCCTGAATTCACCCCTCCACTTT.

The V call is TRBV13, the J call TRBJ2-7; TRBD2 matches at 8 bases. This CDR3 has 13 amino acids. Trimming at V came to 6 bases and at J to 5 bases, leaving 6 bases not matched to a gene. The V gene's germline CDR1 is PRHDT and CDR2 FYEKMQ (reference sequence). Here the CDR3 reads CASRSGGDHEQYF. CDR3 nucleotides: TGTGCCAGCAGGTCCGGGGGGGACCACGAGCAGTACTTC.

This clone was observed a single time. The rearrangement joins TRBV5-6 to TRBJ2-3; 9 bases are a match to TRBD1. J was trimmed by 4 bases and V by 5 bases; bases with no gene match: 11. This CDR3 spans 16 amino acids. CDR1 is SGHDT and CDR2 is YYEEEE in the germline V gene. CDR3 bases: TGTGCCAGCAGACCACCTACAGGGGGCCTCGCAGATACGCAGTATTTT. Translated: CASRPPTGGLADTQYF.

The rearrangement uses TRBV7-3 and TRBJ1-2; D remains ambiguous. This CDR3 contains 15 residues. The germline V gene has CDR1 SGHTA and CDR2 FQGTGA. V lost 2 bases to trimming and J lost 4 bases, with 14 bases between them. CDR3 in DNA: TGTGCCAGCAGCTTATCCCCCGAGGCCCCCTATGGCTACACCTTC. This encodes CASSLSPEAPYGYTF.

V usage is TRBV24-1 and J usage is TRBJ2-1; TRBD2 aligns across 16 bases. The CDR3 contains 17 residues. The V gene end was trimmed by 9 bases and the J gene end by 0 bases; junction bases not matched to a gene: 4. Germline CDR1 and CDR2: KGHDR and SFDVKD. CDR3 DNA: TGTGCCACCGCAGGGACTAGCGGGAGGGCCTCCTACAATGAGCAGTTCTTC. Encoded protein: CATAGTSGRASYNEQFF.

This clone appeared once. The gene calls are TRBV28 and TRBJ2-2, with D unclear. This CDR3 is 15 amino acids long. V was pared by 3 bases and J by 2 bases, with 10 bases between. CDR1 MDHEN and CDR2 SYDVKM come from the germline V gene. The CDR3: CASSFSSYNTGELFF. For the CDR3, the DNA is TGTGCCAGCAGTTTCTCAAGCTATAACACCGGGGAGCTGTTTTTT.

The genes are TRBV28 and TRBJ2-1, with a tentative D call TRBD2 (7 bases). Germline CDR1 and CDR2: MDHEN and SYDVKM. The CDR3 is 17 residues long. The V end was cut by 4 bases, the J end by 0 bases, with 16 bases between. The CDR3 reads CASSSGGGPSSYNEQFF. Here the CDR3 DNA reads TGTGCCAGCAGTTCCGGCGGGGGCCCTAGCTCCTACAATGAGCAGTTCTTC.

The chain couples TRBV2 to TRBJ2-2; D is unclear. V lost 6 bases to trimming and J lost 6 bases, with 8 bases between them. This CDR3 spans 12 amino acids. Germline CDR1 SNHLY, CDR2 FYNNEI. The CDR3 loop reads CASRWAAGELFF. CDR3 DNA sequence: TGTGCCAGCAGATGGGCAGCCGGGGAGCTGTTTTTT.

This sequence joins TRBV6-5 and TRBJ2-3; TRBD2 matches 7 bases. V gave up 5 bases and J gave up 2 bases; unmatched junction bases: 7. This CDR3 spans 15 amino acids. In germline, CDR1 is MNHEY, CDR2 SVGAGI. CDR3 nucleotides: TGTGCCAGCAGTCCTCAAGCGGGGCTCACAGATACGCAGTATTTT. It yields the protein CASSPQAGLTDTQYF.

The chain has TRBV13 and TRBJ2-7, with 8 bases matching TRBD1. The germline CDR1 and CDR2 sequences are PRHDT and FYEKMQ (reference sequence). CDR3 length: 14 residues. Germline trimming cut 1 base from V and 6 bases from J; bases unmatched to any gene: 5. CDR3 in amino acids: CASSLVGQGGEQYF. In nucleotides, the CDR3 is TGTGCCAGCAGCTTAGTCGGACAGGGAGGCGAGCAGTACTTC.

The chain recombines TRBV27 with TRBJ1-2; TRBD1 might be the D (6 bases). The CDR3 length is 15 residues. Germline-derived CDR1 and CDR2 are MNHEY and SMNVEV (reference sequence). Between the trimmed V and J ends, which lost 8 bases and 4 bases, there was a span of 20 bases. In nucleotides, the CDR3 is TGTGCCAGCTCCATTATGGCGACAGGACTCTATGGCTACACCTTC. Translation gives CASSIMATGLYGYTF.

The chain recombines TRBV5-1 with TRBJ2-1; 12 nucleotides agree with TRBD2. V was clipped by 2 bases and J by 8 bases; unmatched bases: 11. Germline-derived CDR1 and CDR2 are SGHRS and YFSETQ. The CDR3 runs to 17 residues. The DNA of the CDR3 is TGCGCCAGCAGCTTAGGATATACTAGCGGGAGGATCTATGAGCAGTTCTTC. Encoded protein: CASSLGYTSGRIYEQFF.

This chain connects TRBV10-3 to TRBJ2-2, with TRBD2 matching over 7 bases. CDR1 is ENHRY and CDR2 is SYGVKD in the germline V gene. CDR3 length equals 13 residues. Germline trimming cut 5 bases from V and 6 bases from J; bases unmatched to any gene: 3. CDR3 residues: CAISPGLAGELFF. The CDR3 DNA is TGTGCCATCAGTCCAGGACTAGCCGGGGAGCTGTTTTTT.

The genes are TRBV4-1 and TRBJ2-3; 9 bases map to TRBD1. With V trimmed by 1 base and J by 1 base, 6 bases remained unmatched. This CDR3 has 17 residues. Per germline, CDR1 MGHRA and CDR2 YSYEKL. The CDR3 DNA sequence: TGCGCCAGCAGCCAAGCACAGGGGGCATATGGCACAGATACGCAGTATTTT. This sequence encodes CASSQAQGAYGTDTQYF.

In this sample, this clone turned up once. The chain couples TRBV20-1 to TRBJ2-3, with 8 bases lining up with TRBD2. The CDR3 has 14 residues. Trimming removed 3 bases from V and 2 bases from J; junction bases left unmatched: 4. Germline V gene data show CDR1 as DFQATT and CDR2 as SNEGSKA (reference sequence). The CDR3 bases are TGCAGTGCTAGTGAGCGGGGGACCACAGATACGCAGTATTTT. It encodes CSASERGTTDTQYF.